This TCR beta chain was identified in a study of T cell responses to AZD1222 COVID-19 vaccine. Findings and caveats of the study: CD4 TCRs covered the whole spike, strongest at regions 160-218 and 743-854. Repertoire collection took place solely once the T cell response had peaked.

CDR1 MNHEY and CDR2 SMNVEV come from the germline V gene (reference sequence). Trimming removed 6 bases at V and 0 bases at J, with 14 bases between. The CDR3 is 15 residues long. This clone was seen once. Its antigen is as yet unknown. TCRdb keeps only in-frame clones here, not all; method: immunoSEQ multiplex PCR. The repertoire holds under 150,000 clones, with roughly 93% as singletons. This clonotype originated in an adult in good health. The rearrangement uses TRBV27 and TRBJ1-2; perhaps TRBD1 as D (6 bases). The material was peripheral blood, obtained on day 0 of AZD1222 vaccination. The CDR3 coding sequence is TGTGCCAGCAGGACCCCCCGGGGGCCTAACTATGGCTACACCTTC. It codes for CASRTPRGPNYGYTF.